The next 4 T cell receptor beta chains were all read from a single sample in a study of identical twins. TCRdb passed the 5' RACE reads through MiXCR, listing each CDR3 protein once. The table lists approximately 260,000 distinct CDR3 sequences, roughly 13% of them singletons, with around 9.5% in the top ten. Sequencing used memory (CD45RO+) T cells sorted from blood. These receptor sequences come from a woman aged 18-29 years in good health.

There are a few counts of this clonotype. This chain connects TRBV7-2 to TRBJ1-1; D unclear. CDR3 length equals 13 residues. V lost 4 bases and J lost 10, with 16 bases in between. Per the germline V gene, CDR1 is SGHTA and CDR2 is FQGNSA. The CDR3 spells CASSSLEPRGAFF. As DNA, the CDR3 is TGTGCCAGCAGCTCCCTCGAGCCCCGCGGAGCTTTCTTT.

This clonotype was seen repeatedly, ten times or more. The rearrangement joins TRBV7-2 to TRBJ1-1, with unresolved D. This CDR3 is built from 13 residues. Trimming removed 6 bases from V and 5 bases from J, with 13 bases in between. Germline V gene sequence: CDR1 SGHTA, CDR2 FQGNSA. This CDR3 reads CASSRPGGTEAFF. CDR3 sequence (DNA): TGTGCCAGCAGTCGACCGGGAGGGACTGAAGCTTTCTTT.

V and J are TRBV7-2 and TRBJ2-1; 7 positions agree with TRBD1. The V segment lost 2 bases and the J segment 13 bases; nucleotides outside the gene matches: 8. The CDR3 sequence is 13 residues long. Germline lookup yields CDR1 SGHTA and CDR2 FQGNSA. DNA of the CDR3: TGTGCCAGCAGCTTAAAAGGGGGCGGCTCACAGTTCTTC. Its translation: CASSLKGGGSQFF.

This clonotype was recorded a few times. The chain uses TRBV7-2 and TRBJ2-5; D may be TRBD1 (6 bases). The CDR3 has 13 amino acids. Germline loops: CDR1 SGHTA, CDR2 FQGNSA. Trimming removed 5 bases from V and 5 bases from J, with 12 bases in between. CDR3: CASSPGQFETQYF. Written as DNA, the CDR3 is TGTGCCAGCAGCCCAGGACAGTTCGAGACCCAGTACTTC.